This is a list of T cell receptor beta chains from one sample in a study of blood T cell repertoires in COVID-19. Measured with immunoSEQ multiplex PCR; TCRdb has only the in-frame clones, and not every one. The sample contains about 58,000 clones, around 81% of which appear only once. Sequencing was done on a sample of peripheral blood. All receptors come from a human donor in a cohort sampled during active COVID-19. Both conserved end residues are part of each CDR3. The D gene is left open where the match is weak. Not all rows give a size; the values are once, few, many and, for expanded clones, a class.

>TRBD2|TRBJ2-1|-|TRBV4-3
TGCGCCAGCAGCCCAAGGGAAGGACTAGCGGGAGTTAATGAGCAGTTCTTC
CASSPREGLAGVNEQFF
>-|TRBJ1-2|-|TRBV28
TGTGCCAGCAGTTTGACTGGGCCGGAGGGTGGTGGCTACACCTTC
CASSLTGPEGGGYTF
>-|TRBJ2-7|-|TRBV18
TGTGCCAGCTCACCAGACCTTGGGCTCGACGAGCAGTACTTC
CASSPDLGLDEQYF
>-|TRBJ1-1|-|TRBV6-5
TGTGCCAGCAGTTACTCGAACAGGCCGAACACTGAAGCTTTCTTT
CASSYSNRPNTEAFF
>-|TRBJ1-1|-|TRBV24-1
TGTGCCACCCCTAGACAGAAGCACGGGAACACTGAAGCTTTCTTT
CATPRQKHGNTEAFF
>-|TRBJ2-1|-|TRBV5-4
TGTGCCAGCAGCTTGTCGCCAGGGAATGAGCAGTTCTTC
CASSLSPGNEQFF
>TRBD1|TRBJ2-7|-|TRBV28
TGTGCCAGCAGTCACGGGACAGGAAACGAGCAGTACTTC
CASSHGTGNEQYF
>TRBD2|TRBJ2-3|-|TRBV7-2
TGTGCCAGCAGCTTAGAGGGTAGCGGGCTAAGCACAGATACGCAGTATTTT
CASSLEGSGLSTDTQYF
>TRBD1|TRBJ1-5|-|TRBV19
TGTGCCAGTAATTCCGGGACAGGGTCCGGTCAGCCCCAGCATTTT
CASNSGTGSGQPQHF
>TRBD1|TRBJ1-1|few|TRBV27
TGTGCCAGCAGGCTACAGGGGCGATACACTGAAGCTTTCTTT
CASRLQGRYTEAFF
>TRBD1|TRBJ1-5|-|TRBV5-1
TGCGCCAGCAGCTTGGGCCCCGGACAGGGGATGAATCAGCCCCAGCATTTT
CASSLGPGQGMNQPQHF
>-|TRBJ2-1|-|TRBV5-1
TGCGCCAGCAGCCAGACTAATTACGGGTATGCCTACAATGAGCAGTTCTTC
CASSQTNYGYAYNEQFF
>TRBD2|TRBJ2-7|few|TRBV11-1
TGTGCCAGCAGCTCGCGGACTAGCGGGGGGCTCTACGAGCAGTACTTC
CASSSRTSGGLYEQYF
>-|TRBJ1-3|few|TRBV15
TGTGCCACCAGCCGTAACCGGCAGGGATCTGGAAACACCATATATTTT
CATSRNRQGSGNTIYF
>TRBD1|TRBJ2-5|-|TRBV6-6
TGTGCCAGCAGTTACGGGACAGGGGGAGAGACCCAGTACTTC
CASSYGTGGETQYF
>-|TRBJ2-1|-|TRBV15
TGTGCCACCCGAGGGAGCCTTAGTTGGGAGCAGTTCTTC
CATRGSLSWEQFF
>-|TRBJ2-1|-|TRBV9
TGTGCCAGCAGCGTAGTCCCCCAGGGCCTTTACAATGAGCAGTTCTTC
CASSVVPQGLYNEQFF
>-|TRBJ1-4|few|TRBV9
TGTGCCAGCAGCCTCGGACAGACTAATGAAAAACTGTTTTTT
CASSLGQTNEKLFF
>TRBD1|TRBJ2-7|-|TRBV2
TGTGCCAGCAAGGGACAGGGGCTCTACGAGCAGTACTTC
CASKGQGLYEQYF
>TRBD1|TRBJ2-7|-|TRBV13
TGTGCCAGCAGCCCAGGGACAGGGTTCCACGAGCAGTACTTC
CASSPGTGFHEQYF
>TRBD2|TRBJ2-7|-|TRBV29-1
TGCAGCGTTTTGGTCGGGAGGCACTACGAGCAGTACTTC
CSVLVGRHYEQYF
>-|TRBJ1-2|few|TRBV18
TGTGCCAGCTCACCCGGCCCGGCAGGGAACTATGGCTACACCTTC
CASSPGPAGNYGYTF
>-|TRBJ1-1|-|TRBV27
TGTGCCAGCAGTTTATCCCGGACACGTGAAGCTTTCTTT
CASSLSRTREAFF
>-|TRBJ1-1|few|TRBV28
TGTGCCAGCAGCACCCGCAGGGGTTTAGGCACTGAAGCTTTCTTT
CASSTRRGLGTEAFF
>-|TRBJ2-7|-|TRBV11-2
TGTGCCAGCAGCTTCAGGGCAGGGATCCACGAGCAGTACTTC
CASSFRAGIHEQYF
>-|TRBJ2-7|few|TRBV6-6
TGTGCCAGCACCACCCCGGGTCAGAGCTCCTACGAGCAGTACTTC
CASTTPGQSSYEQYF
>-|TRBJ1-2|-|TRBV2
TGTGCCAGCAGTGGGAGGGCAAAGGTTCGGAACTATGGCTACACCTTC
CASSGRAKVRNYGYTF